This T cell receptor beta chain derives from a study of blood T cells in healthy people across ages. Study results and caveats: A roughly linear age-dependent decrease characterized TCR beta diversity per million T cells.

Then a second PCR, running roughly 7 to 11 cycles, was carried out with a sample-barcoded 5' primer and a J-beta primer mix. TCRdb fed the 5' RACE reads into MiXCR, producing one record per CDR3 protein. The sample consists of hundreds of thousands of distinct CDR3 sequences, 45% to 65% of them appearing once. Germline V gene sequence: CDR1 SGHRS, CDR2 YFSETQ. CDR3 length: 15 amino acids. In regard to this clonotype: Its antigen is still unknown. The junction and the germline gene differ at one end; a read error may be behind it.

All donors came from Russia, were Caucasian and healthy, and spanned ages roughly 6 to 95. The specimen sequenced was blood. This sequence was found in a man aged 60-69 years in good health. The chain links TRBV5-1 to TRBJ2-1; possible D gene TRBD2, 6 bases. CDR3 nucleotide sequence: TGCGCCAGCAGCACGCAGGGAGGTTCCTCCAATGAGCAGTTCTTC. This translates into CASSTQGGSSNEQFF.